A selection of T cell receptor beta chains follows, all from one sample in a study of blood T cell repertoires in COVID-19. Sequenced by immunoSEQ multiplex PCR; TCRdb stores in-frame clones only, minus some. Of 160,000 or so clones listed, around 76% are singletons. The sample taken for sequencing was peripheral blood. Receptors were obtained from a woman between 70 and 85 years old with acute or convalescent COVID-19. Both conserved end residues are part of each CDR3. D genes are given only for firm matches. The size entry is marked missing in some rows and otherwise reads once, few, many or a size class.

j_call d_call clone_size v_call cdr3_aa cdr3_nt
TRBJ2-3 . once TRBV28 CASSLGVGPDTQYF TGTGCCAGCAGTTTGGGCGTGGGGCCAGATACGCAGTATTTT
TRBJ2-5 . once TRBV5-6 CASAGETQYF TGTGCCAGCGCCGGAGAGACCCAGTACTTC
TRBJ2-5 TRBD2 . TRBV4-2 CASSLGTSGVGFHQETQYF TGTGCCAGCAGCCTCGGGACTAGCGGGGTTGGCTTTCACCAAGAGACCCAGTACTTC
TRBJ1-5 . . TRBV28 CASSLYRDSNQPQHF TGTGCCAGCAGTTTATACAGGGATAGCAATCAGCCCCAGCATTTT
TRBJ2-2 TRBD2 . TRBV3-1/TRBV3-2 CASSRGLAGFTGELFF TGTGCCAGCAGCCGGGGACTAGCGGGGTTCACCGGGGAGCTGTTTTTT
TRBJ2-6 TRBD1 . TRBV28 CASRRQGASGANVLTF TGTGCCAGCAGACGACAGGGAGCCTCTGGGGCCAACGTCCTGACTTTC
TRBJ2-3 TRBD1 . TRBV19 CASSMRGQYTDTQYF TGTGCCAGTAGTATGAGGGGACAGTACACAGATACGCAGTATTTT
TRBJ1-1 . . TRBV9 CASSASDSLDLNTEAFF TGTGCCAGCAGCGCCTCGGACAGCTTAGACTTGAACACTGAAGCTTTCTTT
TRBJ2-1 TRBD1 few TRBV19 CASSRQGPYNEQFF TGTGCCAGTAGTAGACAGGGGCCCTACAATGAGCAGTTCTTC
TRBJ1-3 . . TRBV5-1 CASSSQSFSGNTIYF TGCGCCAGCAGCTCACAGTCATTCTCTGGAAACACCATATATTTT
TRBJ2-2 . . TRBV15 CATGWGGDTGELFF TGTGCCACCGGGTGGGGGGGCGACACCGGGGAGCTGTTTTTT
TRBJ1-2 TRBD1 . TRBV30 CAWSVGGSLYGYTF TGTGCCTGGAGTGTAGGGGGCAGTCTCTATGGCTACACCTTC
TRBJ2-1 . . TRBV4-3 CASSFSSYNEQFF TGCGCCAGCAGTTTCAGCTCCTACAATGAGCAGTTCTTC
TRBJ2-7 TRBD2 . TRBV29-1 CSVEGLAGVYEQYF TGCAGCGTGGAGGGACTAGCGGGAGTCTACGAGCAGTACTTC
TRBJ2-2 TRBD2 . TRBV7-2 CASSPRGLAGATTGELFF TGTGCCAGCAGCCCGAGGGGACTAGCGGGGGCCACCACCGGGGAGCTGTTTTTT
TRBJ2-3 . . TRBV10-3 CAISEFRGTGTDTQYF TGTGCCATCAGTGAATTTCGGGGTACGGGCACAGATACGCAGTATTTT
TRBJ2-7 . once TRBV15 CATSRGTPSYEQYF TGTGCCACCAGCAGGGGGACACCCTCCTACGAGCAGTACTTC
TRBJ1-3 . . TRBV7-2 CASSLNAGSGNTIYF TGTGCCAGCAGCTTGAATGCAGGGTCTGGAAACACCATATATTTT
TRBJ1-4 TRBD1 . TRBV5-4 CASSPGQGLFNEKLFF TGTGCCAGCAGCCCGGGACAGGGGTTATTTAATGAAAAACTGTTTTTT
TRBJ2-2 TRBD2 . TRBV27 CASTLAPGGSGELFF TGTGCCAGCACTCTAGCCCCCGGGGGGTCCGGGGAGCTGTTTTTT
TRBJ2-7 TRBD2 . TRBV10-3 CASTGTSTNEQYF TGTGCCAGCACCGGGACTAGCACTAACGAGCAGTACTTC
TRBJ2-2 TRBD2 . TRBV4-3 CASSQETSGGPTGELFF TGCGCCAGCAGCCAAGAAACTAGCGGGGGCCCTACCGGGGAGCTGTTTTTT
TRBJ1-4 . few TRBV28 CASRTHVGRYNEKLFF TGTGCCAGCAGGACCCACGTGGGGAGATACAATGAAAAACTGTTTTTT
TRBJ2-3 TRBD2 . TRBV6-2/TRBV6-3 CASSGAGGFTDTQYF TGTGCCAGCAGTGGAGCGGGGGGGTTTACAGATACGCAGTATTTT
TRBJ1-2 . . TRBV11-2 CASSLAGVDYTF TGTGCCAGCAGCTTAGCAGGGGTAGACTACACCTTC
TRBJ1-1 . . TRBV29-1 CSVARGEAFF TGCAGCGTTGCCCGGGGAGAAGCTTTCTTT
TRBJ1-2 . once TRBV5-1 CASSSGPGDGYTF TGCGCCAGCAGCAGCGGGCCGGGAGATGGCTACACCTTC
TRBJ1-5 . . TRBV30 CAWSREGDQPQHF TGTGCCTGGAGTAGGGAAGGGGATCAGCCCCAGCATTTT
TRBJ2-7 . . TRBV20-1 CSASNGSPYEQYF TGCAGTGCTAGTAACGGGAGTCCCTACGAGCAGTACTTC
TRBJ1-5 . . TRBV6-5 CASREGGGNQPQHF TGTGCCAGCAGGGAGGGTGGAGGGAATCAGCCCCAGCATTTT
TRBJ2-1 . few TRBV5-6 CASSTSGLFGGEQFF TGTGCCAGCAGCACCTCAGGGCTTTTCGGGGGTGAGCAGTTCTTC
TRBJ2-7 . . TRBV28 CASVGLVTYEQYF TGTGCCAGCGTCGGGTTAGTCACCTACGAGCAGTACTTC
TRBJ1-2 TRBD1 once TRBV15 CATSKDRGSGGYTF TGTGCCACCAGCAAAGACAGGGGATCGGGTGGCTACACCTTC
TRBJ1-2 TRBD1 . TRBV28 CASRPGGSGGYTF TGTGCCAGCAGACCAGGGGGCTCCGGTGGCTACACCTTC
TRBJ1-4 . . TRBV4-3 CASSLRGNEKLFF TGCGCCAGCAGTCTCAGAGGGAATGAAAAACTGTTTTTT
TRBJ1-5 TRBD1 . TRBV24-1 CATSTGGKNQPQHF TGTGCCACCAGTACAGGGGGCAAGAATCAGCCCCAGCATTTT
TRBJ2-3 . . TRBV27 CASSPRPWEPTDTQYF TGTGCCAGCAGTCCCCGCCCATGGGAGCCCACAGATACGCAGTATTTT
TRBJ2-5 TRBD2 . TRBV6-2/TRBV6-3 CASSSGDYQGAGETQYF TGTGCCAGCAGTTCGGGGGACTACCAAGGGGCCGGGGAGACCCAGTACTTC
TRBJ2-1 . . TRBV5-6 CASSYKTDTYNEQFF TGTGCCAGCAGCTATAAGACAGATACCTACAATGAGCAGTTCTTC
TRBJ2-7 . . TRBV6-1 CASSEAFPVGPYEQYF TGTGCCAGCAGTGAAGCGTTCCCTGTTGGGCCCTACGAGCAGTACTTC
TRBJ1-1 . . TRBV6-5 CASLTGGPGTEAFF TGTGCCAGTTTAACAGGAGGGCCGGGGACTGAAGCTTTCTTT
TRBJ1-1 . few TRBV29-1 CSVGVRPGVMNTEAFF TGCAGCGTTGGTGTTAGGCCAGGGGTCATGAACACTGAAGCTTTCTTT
TRBJ2-6 . . TRBV14 CASSPLLSNPTGTGANVLTF TGTGCCAGCAGCCCCTTACTCTCAAACCCGACAGGCACTGGGGCCAACGTCCTGACTTTC
TRBJ2-7 TRBD2 few TRBV2 CASTSPGRPYEQYF TGTGCCAGCACGTCGCCCGGGAGGCCTTACGAGCAGTACTTC
TRBJ2-4 . . TRBV19 CASSIPGLVNIQYF TGTGCCAGTAGTATTCCCGGGTTGGTGAACATTCAGTACTTC
TRBJ1-4 TRBD1 . TRBV4-3 CASGSNRGPNEKLFF TGCGCCAGCGGGTCCAACAGGGGGCCTAATGAAAAACTGTTTTTT
TRBJ2-7 . . TRBV6-5 CASSLMANYEQYF TGTGCCAGCAGTCTGATGGCCAACTACGAGCAGTACTTC